The 24 T cell receptor beta chains presented below share a single source sample, sequenced in a study of blood T cell repertoires in COVID-19. TCRdb's table, derived via immunoSEQ multiplex PCR, lists solely in-frame clones and lacks some. The sample shows about 83,000 clones, around 90% of them seen only once. The sequenced sample consisted of peripheral blood. The receptor set was obtained from an elderly man with active or convalescent COVID-19.

The V gene is TRBV27, the J gene TRBJ2-1; 12 nucleotides align to TRBD2. V gave up 6 bases and J gave up 4 bases; unmatched junction bases: 10. Germline V gene data show CDR1 as MNHEY and CDR2 as SMNVEV (reference sequence). This CDR3 spans 17 amino acids. CDR3 in amino acids: CASRPGLAGFLYNEQFF. The CDR3 nucleotides read TGTGCCAGCAGACCTGGACTAGCGGGATTTCTGTACAATGAGCAGTTCTTC.

This chain joins TRBV29-1 and TRBJ1-1; TRBD1 matches at 11 bases. From germline, CDR1 is SQVTM and CDR2 ANQGSEA. This CDR3 has 15 amino acids. V trimming: 5 bases; J trimming: 7 bases; junction bases outside the gene matches: 12. This chain's CDR3 is CSVRPRTGGQSEAFF. The CDR3 DNA reads TGCAGCGTTCGACCCCGGACAGGGGGCCAGAGTGAAGCTTTCTTT.

Written as DNA, the CDR3 is TGTGCCCGAATCAGGGGGCACACCTACGAGCAGTACGTC. Residues: CARIRGHTYEQYV. The chain joins TRBV11-3 to TRBJ2-7; 8 bases are a match to TRBD1. Germline loops: CDR1 SGHNT, CDR2 YENEEA. The CDR3 totals 13 residues. Trimming at V came to 11 bases and at J to 2 bases, leaving 8 bases not matched to a gene.

This chain uses TRBV3-1 (or the pseudogene TRBV3-2) with TRBJ2-1; 8 nucleotides align to TRBD1. The CDR3 has 15 residues. V shed 5 bases, J shed 6 bases, and the junction held 9 bases outside the gene matches. CDR1 LGHDT and CDR2 YNNKEL come from the germline V gene (reference sequence). As DNA, the CDR3 is TGTGCCAGCAGCTACCGGGACAGGCCCCTCAATGAGCAGTTCTTC. It specifies CASSYRDRPLNEQFF.

The chain combines TRBV2 with TRBJ1-4; 9 bases fit TRBD1. There are 15 residues in the CDR3. Germline CDR1 and CDR2: SNHLY and FYNNEI. J lost 8 bases, V lost 4 bases, and 8 bases had no gene match. DNA of the CDR3: TGTGCCAGCAGTGGGACAGGGGTAAGGGAAGAAAAACTGTTTTTT. It encodes CASSGTGVREEKLFF.

This clone was picked up a small number of times. The chain joins TRBV29-1 to TRBJ1-2; 7 bases fit TRBD1. V lost 7 bases to trimming and J lost 4 bases; unmatched junction nucleotides: 3. CDR1 SQVTM and CDR2 ANQGSEA come from the germline V gene. This CDR3 contains 11 residues. The CDR3 DNA reads as TGCAGCGCACGGACAGGCTATGGCTACACCTTC. Translating gives CSARTGYGYTF.

A remark on this clone: One end of the junction fails to match germline, which may point to a read error. The chain carries TRBV5-6 and TRBJ1-2, with D possibly TRBD1 on 5 matching bases. Per germline, CDR1 SGHDT and CDR2 YYEEEE. The CDR3 runs to 11 residues. The CDR3 DNA sequence: TGTGCCAGCAGCTTAGCGGGGCCCAGGGCCTTC. Its protein is CASSLAGPRAF.

The chain carries TRBV19 and TRBJ2-7; tentatively, D is TRBD2 (5 bases). V was shortened by 1 base and J by 9 bases, with 7 bases between the two germline ends. This CDR3 has 11 residues. The V gene's germline CDR1 is LNHDA and CDR2 SQIVND (reference sequence). CDR3 region: CASSIAGGQYV. The CDR3 DNA is TGTGCCAGTAGTATAGCCGGAGGGCAGTACGTC.

Here the CDR3 reads CATSSRTGVPEKLFF. The CDR3 DNA sequence: TGTGCCACCAGCAGCCGGACAGGGGTCCCTGAAAAACTGTTTTTT. V usage is TRBV15 and J usage is TRBJ1-4, with 9 bases lining up with TRBD1. The CDR3 consists of 15 residues. Germline assignment: CDR1 LNHNV and CDR2 YYDKDF (reference sequence). The J segment lost 7 bases and the V segment lost 3 bases, leaving 6 bases of the junction unmatched.

This clone was counted a few times. The chain has TRBV5-1 and TRBJ2-1; D gene ambiguous. The CDR3 has 15 residues. CDR1 and CDR2 (germline): SGHRS, YFSETQ. V was clipped by 1 base and J by 1 base, with 9 bases between them. The CDR3: CASSLSLQSYNEQFF. In DNA, the CDR3 is TGCGCCAGCAGCTTGTCGTTGCAGTCCTACAATGAGCAGTTCTTC.

The chain uses TRBV29-1 and TRBJ1-4, with 7 bases matching TRBD1. V shed 7 bases and J 1 base; nucleotides not matched to a gene: 3. This CDR3 has 13 amino acids. Germline CDR1 reads SQVTM; CDR2 reads ANQGSEA. The CDR3 loop is CSASGGTNEKLFF. The CDR3 DNA is TGCAGCGCATCAGGGGGAACTAATGAAAAACTGTTTTTT.

The J gene is TRBJ1-3, the V gene TRBV6-5; D not certain. This CDR3 region has 13 residues. Germline V gene lookup returns CDR1 MNHEY and CDR2 SVGAGI. V lost 7 bases and J lost 2, with 9 bases in between. As DNA, the CDR3 is TGTGCCAGCACCACGGCGGCTGGAAACACCATATATTTT. It translates to CASTTAAGNTIYF.

This chain uses TRBV10-3 with TRBJ1-1, with a weak D call TRBD1 (6 bases). The CDR3 sequence is 13 residues long. Germline V gene lookup returns CDR1 ENHRY and CDR2 SYGVKD. The V end lost 7 bases, the J end lost 1 base, and 10 bases lay between the germline ends. Written as DNA, the CDR3 is TGTGCCATCAAAGTGACAGGGAACACTGAAGCTTTCTTT. Translation: CAIKVTGNTEAFF.

The chain recombines TRBV6-5 with TRBJ1-4; D possibly corresponds to TRBD1 (6 bases). The CDR3 is 15 amino acids. V lost 4 bases and J 0 bases, leaving 9 bases between the germline ends. CDR1 and CDR2 from the germline V gene are MNHEY and SVGAGI. DNA for the CDR3: TGTGCCAGCAGTTCACACAGGGCAACTAATGAAAAACTGTTTTTT. It yields the protein CASSSHRATNEKLFF.

The J gene is TRBJ2-3, the V gene TRBV29-1, with D possibly matching TRBD1 (6 bases). Germline V gene lookup returns CDR1 SQVTM and CDR2 ANQGSEA. This CDR3 region has 15 residues. V was cut by 4 bases and J by 2 bases, with 16 bases left in between. CDR3 amino acids: CSVVGQTFLTDTQYF. The CDR3 region has the DNA TGCAGCGTTGTCGGACAGACCTTCCTCACAGATACGCAGTATTTT.

This clone came up once. The chain joins TRBV7-9 to TRBJ1-4; D ambiguous. V gave up 7 bases and J gave up 7 bases, with 16 bases separating them. The CDR3 contains 14 residues. From germline, CDR1 is SEHNR and CDR2 FQNEAQ (reference sequence). The CDR3 DNA reads as TGTGCCAGCACCCCGGGAGGCTTTGGTGAAAAACTGTTTTTT. Protein: CASTPGGFGEKLFF.

V gene TRBV5-1 combines with J gene TRBJ2-3; D unresolved. The CDR3 is 14 amino acids. The germline V gene has CDR1 SGHRS and CDR2 YFSETQ. Trimming stripped 4 bases from V and 1 base from J, with 10 bases between. CDR3 in amino acids: CASSPNPGTDTQYF. The CDR3 bases are TGCGCCAGCAGCCCCAACCCGGGCACAGATACGCAGTATTTT.

V usage is TRBV7-2 and J usage is TRBJ1-4; 7 bases match TRBD1. Germline CDR1 and CDR2: SGHTA and FQGNSA. Trimming took 5 bases from V and 5 from J; bases not matched to a gene: 5. This CDR3 has 14 residues. In DNA form, the CDR3 reads TGTGCCAGCAGCCCGGGACAGCTAAATGAAAAACTGTTTTTT. Amino acid sequence: CASSPGQLNEKLFF.

V is TRBV7-2 and J is TRBJ1-5; tentative D call: TRBD1 (6 bases). CDR1 and CDR2 (germline): SGHTA, FQGNSA. Trimming shortened V by 5 bases and J by 4 bases, and 18 bases separated the two germline ends. The length of the CDR3 is 16 residues. CDR3 amino acids: CASSLSPGQANQPQHF. Written as DNA, the CDR3 is TGTGCCAGCAGCCTATCACCGGGACAAGCTAATCAGCCCCAGCATTTT.

The chain is built from TRBV18 and TRBJ1-6, with TRBD1 matching over 7 bases. This CDR3 region has 16 residues. Germline V gene sequence: CDR1 KGHSH, CDR2 LQKENI. The junction had 11 bases not matched to a gene; V was cut back by 5 bases and J by 7 bases. The CDR3 loop is CASSALPGTENSPLHF. The CDR3 region has the DNA TGTGCCAGCTCAGCCCTCCCCGGGACAGAAAATTCACCCCTCCACTTT.

The V call is TRBV18, the J call TRBJ2-3; tentatively, D is TRBD2 (6 bases). The CDR3 sequence is 14 residues long. Germline V CDR1 and CDR2: KGHSH, LQKENI. The V gene lost 6 bases and the J gene lost 4 bases, with 14 bases spanning the gap. The CDR3 DNA follows: TGTGCCAGCTCGGGAGGAAGGGGCGCAGATACGCAGTATTTT. It encodes CASSGGRGADTQYF.

The chain carries TRBV28 and TRBJ1-2; D is perhaps TRBD1 (6 bases). In germline, CDR1 is MDHEN, CDR2 SYDVKM. The CDR3 is made up of 15 amino acids. V shed 5 bases and J shed 4 bases, with 17 bases lying between them. This CDR3 is CASSPRGGPIYGYTF. CDR3 sequence (DNA): TGTGCCAGCAGTCCAAGGGGGGGCCCAATCTATGGCTACACCTTC.

This clone was seen a single time. The rearrangement uses TRBV5-1 and TRBJ2-5, with 9 bases fitting TRBD2. The CDR3 covers 15 residues. The germline gives CDR1 SGHRS, CDR2 YFSETQ. J lost 5 bases, V lost 2 bases, and 7 bases had no gene match. CDR3 amino acids: CASSFSTSGGETQYF. CDR3 bases: TGCGCCAGCAGCTTTTCGACTAGCGGTGGTGAGACCCAGTACTTC.

The chain couples TRBV7-8 to TRBJ2-5; 9 nucleotides line up with TRBD1. Germline loops: CDR1 SGHVS, CDR2 FQNEAQ. The CDR3 is made up of 15 amino acids. The V and J ends lost 4 bases and 5 bases, in that order; junction bases with no gene match: 8. This chain's CDR3 is CASSSRTGVVETQYF. The CDR3 coding sequence is TGTGCCAGCAGCTCCAGGACAGGGGTAGTCGAGACCCAGTACTTC.